The subject of this entry is one T cell receptor (beta chain). Its antigen is still unknown. This sample was included in a study of T cells expressing NK-cell markers. Study summary: Repertoire data for TCR beta were derived from sorted T cells (CD3+CD56+NKG2C+, CD3+CD56+NKG2C- and CD3+CD56-NKG2C+).

This CDR3 contains 18 residues. Germline CDR1 PRHDT, CDR2 FYEKMQ (reference sequence). With UMIs, 5'RACE template switching was used to make TCR beta cDNA. With the 5' RACE reads reprocessed, TCRdb shows one record per CDR3 protein and no DNA. This table lists tens of thousands of distinct CDR3 sequences. Study results and limitations: In four donors, these clonotypes also led the CD3+CD56-NKG2C+ fraction.

V and J are TRBV13 and TRBJ2-1; TCRdb reports TRBD2, a call that lacks DNA to check it against. The source is a man aged 18 to 70 in good health. The sample consisted of blood T cells: a sorted CD56 or NKG2C T cell subset, CD4+ or CD8+ T cells, or bulk PBMC T cells (not recorded which). CDR3 in amino acids: CASSLEASGRGGNNEQFF.